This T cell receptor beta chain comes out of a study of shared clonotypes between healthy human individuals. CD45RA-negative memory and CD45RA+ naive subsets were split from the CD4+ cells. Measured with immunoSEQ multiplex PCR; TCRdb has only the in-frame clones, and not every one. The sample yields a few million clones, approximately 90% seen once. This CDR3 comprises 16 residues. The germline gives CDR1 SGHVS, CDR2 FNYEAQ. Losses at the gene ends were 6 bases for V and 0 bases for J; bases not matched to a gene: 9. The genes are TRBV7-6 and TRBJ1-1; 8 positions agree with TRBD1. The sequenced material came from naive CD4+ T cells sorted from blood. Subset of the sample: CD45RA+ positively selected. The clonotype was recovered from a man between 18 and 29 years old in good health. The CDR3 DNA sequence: TGTGCCAGCAGTCCCGGACAGGGAAGGGTGAACACTGAAGCTTTCTTT. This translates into CASSPGQGRVNTEAFF.